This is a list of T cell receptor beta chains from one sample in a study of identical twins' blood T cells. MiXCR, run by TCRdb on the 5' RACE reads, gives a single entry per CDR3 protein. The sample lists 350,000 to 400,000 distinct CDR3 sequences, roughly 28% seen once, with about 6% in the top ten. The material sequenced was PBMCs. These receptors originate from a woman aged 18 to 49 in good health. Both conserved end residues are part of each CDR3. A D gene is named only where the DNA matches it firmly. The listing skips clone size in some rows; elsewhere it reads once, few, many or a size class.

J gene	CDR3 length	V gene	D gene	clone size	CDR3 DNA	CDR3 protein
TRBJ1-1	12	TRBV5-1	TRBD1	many	TGCGCCAGCAGCGGACAGGGCGCTGAAGCTTTCTTT	CASSGQGAEAFF
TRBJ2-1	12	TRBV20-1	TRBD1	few	TGCAGTGCCGGACAGGGGAGCAATGAGCAGTTCTTC	CSAGQGSNEQFF
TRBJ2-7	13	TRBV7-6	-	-	TGTACCAGCAGCTTGGCTACATCCTACGAGCGGTACTTC	CTSSLATSYERYF
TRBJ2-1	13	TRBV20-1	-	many	TGCAGTGCTCGGCCTCCCTCCTACAATGAGCAGTTCTTC	CSARPPSYNEQFF
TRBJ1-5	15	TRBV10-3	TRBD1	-	TGTGCCATCGCCTCCCGGACAGGGAACAATCAGCCCCAGCATTTT	CAIASRTGNNQPQHF
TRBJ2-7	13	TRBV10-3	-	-	TGTGCCACCACCCTCAGCGGAGACTACGAGCAGTACTTC	CATTLSGDYEQYF
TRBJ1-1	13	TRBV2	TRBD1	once	TGTGCCGGCAGCCTCACAGGGGGCACTGAAGCTTTCTTT	CAGSLTGGTEAFF
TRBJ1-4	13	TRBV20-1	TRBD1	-	TGCAGTGCTTCCGGGACAGGGGGTGAAAAACTGTTTTTT	CSASGTGGEKLFF
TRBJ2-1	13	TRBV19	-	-	TGTGCCAGTAGTTCGCGTCGTCCCGGTGAGCAGTTCTTC	CASSSRRPGEQFF
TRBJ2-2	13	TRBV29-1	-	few	TGCAGCGTCGCTGGACGGAGCACCGGGGAGCTGTTTTTT	CSVAGRSTGELFF
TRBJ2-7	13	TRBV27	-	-	TGTGCCACCCGACCGGACAGCCTCTACGAGCAGTACTTC	CATRPDSLYEQYF
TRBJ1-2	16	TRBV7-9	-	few	TGTGCCAGTATCTCCCCCGGGGAGGGCCCTAACTATGGCTACACCTTC	CASISPGEGPNYGYTF
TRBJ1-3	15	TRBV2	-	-	TGTGCCAGCAGCGTCAGAGGAGGGACTGGAAACACCATATATTTT	CASSVRGGTGNTIYF
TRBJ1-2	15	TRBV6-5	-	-	TGTGCCAGCAGTTACTGTGGAAATATTAACTATGGCTACACCTTC	CASSYCGNINYGYTF
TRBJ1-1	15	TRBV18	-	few	TGTGCCGGAACGCAGTCAGGGGCGGGGAACACTGAAGCTTTCTTT	CAGTQSGAGNTEAFF
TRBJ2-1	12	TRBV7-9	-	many	TGTGCCAGCAGCTTAGCGATGGAGCGGCAGTTCTTC	CASSLAMERQFF
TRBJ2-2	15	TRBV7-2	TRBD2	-	TGTGCCAAAGGTAGCGGGAGGCTGAACGCCGGGGAGCTGTTTTTT	CAKGSGRLNAGELFF
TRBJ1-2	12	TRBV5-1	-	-	TGCGCCAGCAGCGCCGACCTTTGGGACTACACCTTC	CASSADLWDYTF
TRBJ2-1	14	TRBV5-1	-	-	TGCGCCAGCAACGACCGAAGCTCCTACAATGAGCAGTTCTTC	CASNDRSSYNEQFF
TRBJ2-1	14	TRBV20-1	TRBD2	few	TGCAGTGCTTTTGGACTAGCGGGCAACAATGAGCAGTTCTTC	CSAFGLAGNNEQFF
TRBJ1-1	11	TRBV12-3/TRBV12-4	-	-	TGTGCCAGCAGTCCCCCCGCTGAAGCTTTCTTT	CASSPPAEAFF
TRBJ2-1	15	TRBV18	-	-	TGTGCCAGCTCCCTGACTAGAATGGCGCAATATGAGCAGTTCTTC	CASSLTRMAQYEQFF
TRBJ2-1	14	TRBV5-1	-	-	TGCGCCAGCAGCGATCCGACAGGCTACAATGAGCAGTTCTTC	CASSDPTGYNEQFF
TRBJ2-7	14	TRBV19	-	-	TGTGCCAGTAGTACGTTGGTACGGGAATACGAGCAGTACTTC	CASSTLVREYEQYF
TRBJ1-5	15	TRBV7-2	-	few	TGTGCCAGCAGCTTACGGAAGGGACCGAATCAGCCCCAGCATTTT	CASSLRKGPNQPQHF
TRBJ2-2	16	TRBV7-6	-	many	TGTGCCAGCAGCCTAACCCGAGGTGGTAACACCGGGGAGCTGTTTTTT	CASSLTRGGNTGELFF
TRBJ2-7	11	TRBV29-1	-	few	TGCAGCGTTCGGAACACCTACGAGCAGTACTTC	CSVRNTYEQYF
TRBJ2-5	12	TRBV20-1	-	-	TGCAGTGCTAACGTCGGACAAGAGACCCAGTACTTC	CSANVGQETQYF
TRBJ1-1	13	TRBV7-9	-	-	TGTGCCAGCAGCTTACTCGGGTGGGCCAGGGCTTTCTTT	CASSLLGWARAFF
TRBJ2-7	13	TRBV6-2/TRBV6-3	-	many	TGTGCCAGCAGTTACCGCACAGCCTACGAGCAGTACTTC	CASSYRTAYEQYF
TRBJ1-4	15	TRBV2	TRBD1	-	TGTGCCAGCAGGGACAGGGAAGGACCTAATGAAAAACTGTTTTTT	CASRDREGPNEKLFF
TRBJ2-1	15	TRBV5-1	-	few	TGCGCCAGCAGCTTCGGGGACACAAGGTATAATGAGCAGTTCTTC	CASSFGDTRYNEQFF
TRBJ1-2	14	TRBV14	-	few	TGTGCCAGCAGCCAAGATTACGGAGAGGTCGGCTACACCTTC	CASSQDYGEVGYTF
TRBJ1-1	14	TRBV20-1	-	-	TGCAGTGCTATCGGGGACGGGTACGACACTGAAGCTTTCTTT	CSAIGDGYDTEAFF
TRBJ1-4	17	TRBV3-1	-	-	TGTGCCAGCAGCCCCAGGGGAGGGACCTCAACTAATGAAAAACTGTTTTTT	CASSPRGGTSTNEKLFF
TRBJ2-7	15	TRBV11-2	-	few	TGTGCCAGCAGCTTAGATCCAGGGGCCAGCTACGAGCAGTACTTC	CASSLDPGASYEQYF
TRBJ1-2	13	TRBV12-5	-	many	TGTGCTAGTGGTTTGGTGCAGGTGTATGGCTACACCTTC	CASGLVQVYGYTF
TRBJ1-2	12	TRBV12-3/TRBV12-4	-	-	TGTGCCAGCAGTCCTTACAACTATGGCTACACCTTC	CASSPYNYGYTF
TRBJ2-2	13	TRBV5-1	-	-	TGCGCCAGCAACCTATCGGACCGGGAGGAGCTGTTTTTT	CASNLSDREELFF
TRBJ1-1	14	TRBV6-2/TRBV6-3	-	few	TGTGCCAGCAGTTACTCGACTTTTTACACTGAAGCTTTCTTT	CASSYSTFYTEAFF
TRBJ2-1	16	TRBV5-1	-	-	TGCGCCAGCAGCCAGATCGGCTCCGAGGCTTACAATGAGCAGTTCTTC	CASSQIGSEAYNEQFF
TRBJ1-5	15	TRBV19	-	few	TGTGCCAGTAGTATGTTAGGACAGCGCCAAGGAGCCCAGCATTTT	CASSMLGQRQGAQHF
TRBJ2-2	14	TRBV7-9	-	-	TGTGCCAGCAGCGCGACAGGACTTGGCGGGGAGCTGTTTTTT	CASSATGLGGELFF
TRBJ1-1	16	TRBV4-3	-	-	TGCGCCAGCAGCGGACACTGGACAGATAGGGACACTGAAGCTTTCTTT	CASSGHWTDRDTEAFF
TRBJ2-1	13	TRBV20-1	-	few	TGCAGTGCTAACGAGGGGTACTACAATGAGCAGTTCTTC	CSANEGYYNEQFF
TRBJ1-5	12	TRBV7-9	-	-	TGTGCCAGCAGCAAGGAGGGTCAGCCCCAGCATTTT	CASSKEGQPQHF
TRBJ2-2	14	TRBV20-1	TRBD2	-	TGCAGTGCGCCGCTAACTAGCGGCACCGGGGAGCTGTTTTTT	CSAPLTSGTGELFF